The present T cell receptor (beta chain) was sequenced within a study of CD8 T cells in ankylosing spondylitis. Generation of TCR beta libraries employed quantitative 5'-RACE incorporating molecular barcodes. TCRdb reprocessed the 5' RACE reads via MiXCR and lists one record per CDR3 protein. The table shows under 250,000 distinct CDR3 sequences, with 20% to 30% occurring only once. This clonotype was seen at least ten times. The antigen is undetermined. The germline V and J ends were trimmed by 3 bases and 7 bases, with 7 bases remaining between them. The CDR3 is 11 amino acids. Study-wide results and limits: Relatively scarce in peripheral blood, disease-linked clones were CD8+. Matched ankylosing spondylitis synovial fluid reportedly showed significant enrichment of disease-linked clones. Ankylosing spondylitis blood appeared to be characterized by a TCR beta motif of 8 or 9 highly homologous variants.

This rearrangement joins TRBV12-3 or TRBV12-4 to TRBJ2-7, with D hard to call. The sample taken for sequencing was blood, either unsorted or a sorted T cell fraction (not recorded which). The sequence was obtained from a male donor with ankylosing spondylitis or in good health (not recorded which). The CDR3 DNA reads as TGTGCCAGCAGTTTGACGCGGGAGCAGTACTTC. This codes for CASSLTREQYF.